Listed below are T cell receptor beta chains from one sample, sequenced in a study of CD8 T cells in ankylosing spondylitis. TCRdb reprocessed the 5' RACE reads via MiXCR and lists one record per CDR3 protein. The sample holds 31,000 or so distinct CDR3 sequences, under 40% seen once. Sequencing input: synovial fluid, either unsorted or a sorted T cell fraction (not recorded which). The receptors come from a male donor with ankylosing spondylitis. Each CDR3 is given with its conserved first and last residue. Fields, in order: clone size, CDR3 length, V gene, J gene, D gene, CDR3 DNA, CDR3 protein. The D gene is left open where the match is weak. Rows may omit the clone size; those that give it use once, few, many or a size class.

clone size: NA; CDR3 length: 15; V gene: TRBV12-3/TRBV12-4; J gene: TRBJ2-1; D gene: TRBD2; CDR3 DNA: TGTGCCAGCAGCATAACTAGCGGGACGGGCAATGAGCAGTTCTTC; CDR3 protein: CASSITSGTGNEQFF
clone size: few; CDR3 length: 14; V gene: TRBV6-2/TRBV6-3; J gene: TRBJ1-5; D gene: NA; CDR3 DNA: TGTGCCAGCAGTGACTGGGATAGCAATCAGCCCCAGCATTTT; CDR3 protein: CASSDWDSNQPQHF
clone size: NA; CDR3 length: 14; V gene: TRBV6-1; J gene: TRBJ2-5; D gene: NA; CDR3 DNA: TGTGCCAGCACCCAGGGGAGGGGCCAAGAGACCCAGTACTTC; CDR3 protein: CASTQGRGQETQYF
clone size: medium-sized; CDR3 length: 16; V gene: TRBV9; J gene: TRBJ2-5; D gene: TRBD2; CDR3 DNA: TGTGCCAGCAGCGTACTAGCGGGAGGGCCGGGCGAGACCCAGTACTTC; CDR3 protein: CASSVLAGGPGETQYF
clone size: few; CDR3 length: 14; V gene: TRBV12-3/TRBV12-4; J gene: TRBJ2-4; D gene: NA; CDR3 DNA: TGTGCCAGCAGCCCGGGCGGGGCCAAAAACATTCAGTACTTC; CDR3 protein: CASSPGGAKNIQYF
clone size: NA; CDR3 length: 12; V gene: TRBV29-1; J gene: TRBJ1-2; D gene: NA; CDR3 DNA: TGCAGCGTTCAGGAGAGGGGATATGGCTACACCTTC; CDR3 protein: CSVQERGYGYTF
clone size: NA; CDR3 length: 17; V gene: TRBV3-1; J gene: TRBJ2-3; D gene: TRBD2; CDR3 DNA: TGTGCCAGCAGCCAAGACCCGGCTAGCGGGGCATCAGATACGCAGTATTTT; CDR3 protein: CASSQDPASGASDTQYF
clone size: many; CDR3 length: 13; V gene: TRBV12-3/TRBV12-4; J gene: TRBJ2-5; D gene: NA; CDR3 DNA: TGTGCCAGCAGTTTAATGAAGGGGGAGACCCAGTACTTC; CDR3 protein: CASSLMKGETQYF
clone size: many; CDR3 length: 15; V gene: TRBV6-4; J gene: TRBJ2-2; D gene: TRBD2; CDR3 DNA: TGTGCCAGCAGTGACTCTAGCGGGAGCACCGGGGAGCTGTTTTTT; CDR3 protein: CASSDSSGSTGELFF
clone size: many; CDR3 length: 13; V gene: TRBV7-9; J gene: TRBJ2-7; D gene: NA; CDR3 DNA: TGTGCCAGCAGCCAAGGCAGTACCTACGAGCAGTACTTC; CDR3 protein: CASSQGSTYEQYF
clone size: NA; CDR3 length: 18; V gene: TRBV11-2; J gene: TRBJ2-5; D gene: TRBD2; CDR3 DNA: TGTGCCAGCAGCTTACCCCTCCAGGGAGGGATACAGAAAGAGACCCAGTACTTC; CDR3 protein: CASSLPLQGGIQKETQYF
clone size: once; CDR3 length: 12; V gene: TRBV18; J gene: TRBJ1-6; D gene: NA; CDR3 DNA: TGTGCCAGCTCACCAGACCGGCGCACCCTCCACTTT; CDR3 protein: CASSPDRRTLHF
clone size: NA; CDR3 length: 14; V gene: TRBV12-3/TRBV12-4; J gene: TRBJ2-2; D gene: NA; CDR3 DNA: TGTGCCAGCAGTTTTGTGGCCGGAGCCGGGGAGCTGTTTTTT; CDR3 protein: CASSFVAGAGELFF
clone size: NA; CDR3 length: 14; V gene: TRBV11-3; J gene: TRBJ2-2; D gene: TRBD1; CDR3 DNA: TGTGCCAGCAGCCTTAGACAGGGGGCCGGGGAGCTGTTTTTT; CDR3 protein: CASSLRQGAGELFF
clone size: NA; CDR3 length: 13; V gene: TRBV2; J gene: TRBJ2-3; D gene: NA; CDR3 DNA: TGTGCCAGCCTAGGTAGCTCCACAGATACGCAGTATTTT; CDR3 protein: CASLGSSTDTQYF
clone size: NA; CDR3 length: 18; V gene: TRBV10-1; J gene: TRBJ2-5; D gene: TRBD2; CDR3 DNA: TGCGCCAGCAGAAGAAGGACCGGGACTAGCGGGTTGGGAGAGACCCAGTACTTC; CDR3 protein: CASRRRTGTSGLGETQYF
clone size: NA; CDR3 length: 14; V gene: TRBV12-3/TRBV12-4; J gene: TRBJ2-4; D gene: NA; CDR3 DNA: TGTGCCAGCAGTTCGGGAATTACCAAAAACATTCAGTACTTC; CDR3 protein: CASSSGITKNIQYF
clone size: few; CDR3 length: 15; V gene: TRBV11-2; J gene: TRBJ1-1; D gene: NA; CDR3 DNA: TGTGCCAGCAGCTTAGATTGGGGAGGGCCCACTGAAGCTTTCTTT; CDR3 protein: CASSLDWGGPTEAFF
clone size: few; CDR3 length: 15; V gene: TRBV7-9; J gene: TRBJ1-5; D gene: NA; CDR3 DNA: TGTGCCAGCAGCTTCGGCTTTGCTGGCAATCAGCCCCAGCATTTT; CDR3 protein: CASSFGFAGNQPQHF
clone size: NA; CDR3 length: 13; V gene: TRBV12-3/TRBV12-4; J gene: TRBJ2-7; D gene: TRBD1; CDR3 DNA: TGTGCCAGCAGCCGACAGGGGGGCTACGAGCAGTACTTC; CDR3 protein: CASSRQGGYEQYF
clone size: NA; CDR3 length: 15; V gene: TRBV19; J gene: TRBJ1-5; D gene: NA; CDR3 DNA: TGTGCCAGTACCAATGTCGGACGGAGCAATCAGCCCCAGCATTTT; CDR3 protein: CASTNVGRSNQPQHF
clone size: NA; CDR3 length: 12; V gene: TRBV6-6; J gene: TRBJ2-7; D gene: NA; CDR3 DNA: TGTGCCAGCAGCTCCTCGGCTTACGAGCAGTACTTC; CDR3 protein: CASSSSAYEQYF
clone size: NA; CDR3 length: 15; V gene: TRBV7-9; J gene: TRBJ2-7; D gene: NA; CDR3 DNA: TGTGCCAGCAGCTCCAGTCTTCGGGCGTTTAACGAGCAGTACTTC; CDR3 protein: CASSSSLRAFNEQYF
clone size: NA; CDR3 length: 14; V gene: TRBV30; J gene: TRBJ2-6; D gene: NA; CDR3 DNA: TGTGCCTGGAGTTGGGGTACCGGGGCCAACGTCCTGACTTTC; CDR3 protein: CAWSWGTGANVLTF
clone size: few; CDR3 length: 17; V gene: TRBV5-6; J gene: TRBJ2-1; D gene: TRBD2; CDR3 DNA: TGTGCCAGCAGCTCTGGGACTAGCTCTAGCTCCTACAATGAGCAGTTCTTC; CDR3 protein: CASSSGTSSSSYNEQFF
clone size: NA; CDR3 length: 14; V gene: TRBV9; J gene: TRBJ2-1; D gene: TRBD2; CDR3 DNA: TGTGCCAGCAATGTAGCGGGAGGGCCCTATGAGCAGTTCTTC; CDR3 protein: CASNVAGGPYEQFF
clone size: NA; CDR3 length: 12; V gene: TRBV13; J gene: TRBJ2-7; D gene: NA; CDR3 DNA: TGTGCCAGCAGGCGGGGGACAGACGAGCAGTACTTC; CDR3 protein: CASRRGTDEQYF
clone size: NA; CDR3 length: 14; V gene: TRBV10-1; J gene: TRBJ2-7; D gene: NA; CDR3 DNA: TGCGCCAGCAGTGATGTGGACGGTTCCTACGAGCAGTACTTC; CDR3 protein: CASSDVDGSYEQYF
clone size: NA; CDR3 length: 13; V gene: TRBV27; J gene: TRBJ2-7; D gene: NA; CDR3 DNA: TGTGCCAGCAGTTTAAAACCCCTCTACGAGCAGTACTTC; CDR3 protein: CASSLKPLYEQYF
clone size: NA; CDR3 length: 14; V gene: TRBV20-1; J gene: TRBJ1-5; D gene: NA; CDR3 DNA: TGCAGTGCTAGGCCGCCTTCTAGCAATCAGCCCCAGCATTTT; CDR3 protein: CSARPPSSNQPQHF
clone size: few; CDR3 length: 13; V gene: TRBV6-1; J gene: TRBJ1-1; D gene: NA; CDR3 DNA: TGTGCCAGCCGACAGCCGCTGAACACTGAAGCTTTCTTT; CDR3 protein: CASRQPLNTEAFF
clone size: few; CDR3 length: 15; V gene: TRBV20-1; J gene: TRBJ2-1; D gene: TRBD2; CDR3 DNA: TGCAGTGCTAGAGATTCAGCGGGAGCGACGTATGAGCAGTTCTTC; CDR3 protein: CSARDSAGATYEQFF
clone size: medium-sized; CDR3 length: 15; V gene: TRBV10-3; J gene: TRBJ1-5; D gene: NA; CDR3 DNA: TGTGCCATCAGTGAGTCTAACAGTCACAATCAGCCCCAGCATTTT; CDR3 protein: CAISESNSHNQPQHF
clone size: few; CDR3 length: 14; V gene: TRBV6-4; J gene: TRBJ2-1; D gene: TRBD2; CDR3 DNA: TGTGCCAGCAGTGGGACTAGCGGGAGCAATGAGCAGTTCTTC; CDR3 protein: CASSGTSGSNEQFF
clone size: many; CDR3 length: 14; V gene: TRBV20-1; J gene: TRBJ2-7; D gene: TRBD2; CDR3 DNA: TGCAGTGCCAGTATAGCGGGAGGATCCTACGAGCAGTACTTC; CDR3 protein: CSASIAGGSYEQYF
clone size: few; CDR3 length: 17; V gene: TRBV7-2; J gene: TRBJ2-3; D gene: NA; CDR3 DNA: TGTGCCAGCAGCTTAAGGGCTAGCAGGACTAGCACAGATACGCAGTATTTT; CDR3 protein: CASSLRASRTSTDTQYF
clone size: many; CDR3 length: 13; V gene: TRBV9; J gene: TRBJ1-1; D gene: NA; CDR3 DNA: TGTGCCAGCAGCGTAGGCGGGGACACTGAAGCTTTCTTT; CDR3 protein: CASSVGGDTEAFF
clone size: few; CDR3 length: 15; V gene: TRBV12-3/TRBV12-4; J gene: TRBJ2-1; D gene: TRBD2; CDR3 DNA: TGTGCCAGCAGTCCCACCCTAGCGGGGGGGCGAGAGCAGTTCTTC; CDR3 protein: CASSPTLAGGREQFF